The 10 T cell receptor beta chains listed next were all sequenced from one sample in a study of blood T cell repertoires in COVID-19. The table came from immunoSEQ multiplex PCR; TCRdb's copy has only in-frame clones and leaves some out. The sample carries approximately 200,000 clones, approximately 86% recorded once. The specimen sequenced was PBMCs or T cells enriched from blood (not recorded which). The receptors come from a woman in her 30s who had been exposed to COVID-19.

In its sample, this clone was seen a few times. The CDR3 protein is CASSQDPAERVAEAFF. DNA for the CDR3: TGCGCCAGCAGCCAAGATCCGGCGGAGAGGGTCGCTGAAGCTTTCTTT. This chain joins TRBV4-1 and TRBJ1-1; D gene unclear. The CDR3 is made up of 16 amino acids. V lost 0 bases, J lost 6 bases, and 17 bases lay in between. Germline assignment: CDR1 MGHRA and CDR2 YSYEKL.

The J gene is TRBJ1-3, the V gene TRBV5-1; D gene uncertain. Trimming pared 2 bases from V and 4 bases from J, leaving 16 bases between. CDR3 length equals 16 residues. CDR1 is SGHRS and CDR2 is YFSETQ in the germline V gene. The CDR3 loop is CASSFSLAGTGNTIYF. The CDR3 coding sequence is TGCGCCAGCAGCTTCAGTCTCGCGGGCACAGGAAACACCATATATTTT.

The chain combines TRBV5-6 with TRBJ2-4; TRBD1 might be the D (5 bases). Germline CDR1 SGHDT, CDR2 YYEEEE. This CDR3 contains 17 residues. Trimming stripped 1 base from V and 1 base from J, with 15 bases between. The CDR3 DNA is TGTGCCAGCAGCTTGTTAAGGGCAGGGATGGCCAAAAACATTCAGTACTTC. This codes for CASSLLRAGMAKNIQYF. The variable domain in full, completed from reference TRBV5-6 and TRBJ2-4, reads DAGVTQSPTHLIKTRGQQVTLRCSPKSGHDTVSWYQQALGQGPQFIFQYYEEEERQRGNFPDRFSGHQFPNYSSELNVNALLLGDSALYLCASSLLRAGMAKNIQYFGAGTRLSVL.

The chain combines TRBV19 with TRBJ2-5; possibly TRBD2 for D (6 bases). Germline-derived CDR1 and CDR2 are LNHDA and SQIVND (reference sequence). CDR3 length equals 13 residues. V was trimmed by 6 bases and J by 4 bases, leaving 12 bases between them. Written as DNA, the CDR3 is TGTGCCAGTAGCCGCAGCGGGCGAGAGACCCAGTACTTC. Its translation is CASSRSGRETQYF. The entire variable domain, with the rest obtained from reference TRBV19 and TRBJ2-5, is as follows: DGGITQSPKYLFRKEGQNVTLSCEQNLNHDAMYWYRQDPGQGLRLIYYSQIVNDFQKGDIAEGYSVSREKKESFPLTVTSAQKNPTAFYLCASSRSGRETQYFGPGTRLLVL.

The chain has TRBV2 and TRBJ2-2, with 8 nucleotides matching TRBD1. Per the germline V gene, CDR1 is SNHLY and CDR2 is FYNNEI. The CDR3 is 16 amino acids. J gave up 4 bases and V 3 bases, and 7 bases lay outside the gene matches. The CDR3 coding sequence is TGTGCCAGCAGTGAGCGAGACAGGGGTTTCACCGGGGAGCTGTTTTTT. Its translation is CASSERDRGFTGELFF. Based on the CDR3 plus reference TRBV2 and TRBJ2-2, the full variable domain is EPEVTQTPSHQVTQMGQEVILRCVPISNHLYFYWYRQILGQKVEFLVSFYNNEISEKSEIFDDQFSVERPDGSNFTLKIRSTKLEDSAMYFCASSERDRGFTGELFFGEGSRLTVL.

The CDR3 DNA is TGTGCCAGCAGCGTAGACGGCGGGAGGCAGGAGACGCAGTATTTT. Translation gives CASSVDGGRQETQYF. The rearrangement links TRBV9 to TRBJ2-3; TRBD2 aligns across 8 bases. The CDR3 runs to 15 residues. Germline CDR1 and CDR2: SGDLS and YYNGEE. With V trimmed by 0 bases and J by 9 bases, 9 bases remained unmatched.

The J gene is TRBJ2-3, the V gene TRBV7-8; 14 positions agree with TRBD2. Germline V gene data show CDR1 as SGHVS and CDR2 as FQNEAQ. This CDR3 spans 18 amino acids. The V segment lost 4 bases and the J segment 2 bases; nucleotides outside the gene matches: 8. As DNA, the CDR3 is TGTGCCAGCAGCTCCGGGACTAGCGGGGGACCGCTCACAGATACGCAGTATTTT. This translates into CASSSGTSGGPLTDTQYF.

This chain connects TRBV6-6 to TRBJ1-6; TRBD1 aligns across 9 bases. The CDR3 extends over 14 amino acids. The trim removed 5 bases at V and 10 bases at J, leaving 6 bases unmatched. The germline V gene encodes CDR1 MNHNY and CDR2 SVGAGI (reference sequence). CDR3 region: CASSPGQGRSPLHF. In DNA form, the CDR3 reads TGTGCCAGCAGTCCCGGACAGGGGAGATCACCCCTCCACTTT.

This clone has just one count. The sample contains more than one DNA sequence encoding this CDR3. This rearrangement joins TRBV5-1 to TRBJ1-4; D ambiguous. The V end was cut by 0 bases, the J end by 5 bases, with 5 bases between. The CDR3 runs to 13 residues. Per germline, CDR1 SGHRS and CDR2 YFSETQ. As DNA, the CDR3 is TGCGCCAGCAGCTTGGTGCAGAATGAAAAACTGTTTTTT. As protein: CASSLVQNEKLFF.

The chain links TRBV5-1 to TRBJ1-1, with D possibly TRBD1 on 5 matching bases. The CDR3 loop spans 14 amino acids. Trimming took off 2 bases at V and 4 bases at J, with 12 bases between the two ends. Germline V CDR1 and CDR2: SGHRS, YFSETQ. CDR3: CASSFGGTVTEAFF. The CDR3 nucleotides are TGCGCCAGCAGCTTTGGCGGGACGGTCACTGAAGCTTTCTTT.